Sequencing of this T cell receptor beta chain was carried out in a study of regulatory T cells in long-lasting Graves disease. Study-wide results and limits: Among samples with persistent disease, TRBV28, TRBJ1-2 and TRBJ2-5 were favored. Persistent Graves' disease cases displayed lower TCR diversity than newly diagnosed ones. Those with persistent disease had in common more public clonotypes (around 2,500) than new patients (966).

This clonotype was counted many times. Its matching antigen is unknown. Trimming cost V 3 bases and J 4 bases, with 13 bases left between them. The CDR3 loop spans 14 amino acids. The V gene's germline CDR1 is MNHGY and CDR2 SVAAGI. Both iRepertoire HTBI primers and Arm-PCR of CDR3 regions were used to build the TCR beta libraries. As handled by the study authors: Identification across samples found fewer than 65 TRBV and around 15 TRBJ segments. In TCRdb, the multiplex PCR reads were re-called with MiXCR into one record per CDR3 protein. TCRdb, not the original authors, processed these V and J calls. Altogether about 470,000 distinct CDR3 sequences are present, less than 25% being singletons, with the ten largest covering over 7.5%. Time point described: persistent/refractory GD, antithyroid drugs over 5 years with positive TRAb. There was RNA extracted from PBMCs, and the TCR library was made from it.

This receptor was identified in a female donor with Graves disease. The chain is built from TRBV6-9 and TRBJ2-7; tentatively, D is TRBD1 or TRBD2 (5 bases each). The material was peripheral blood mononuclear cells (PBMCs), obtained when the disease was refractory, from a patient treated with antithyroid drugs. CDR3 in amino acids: CASSYTGTSYEQYF. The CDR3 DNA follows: TGTGCCAGCAGTTACACCGGGACCTCATACGAGCAGTACTTC.